The 23 T cell receptor beta chains given below trace back to one sample, sequenced in a study of T cells after yellow fever vaccination. In TCRdb, the 5' RACE reads were re-called with MiXCR into one record per CDR3 protein. The repertoire holds 250,000 or so distinct CDR3 sequences, with more than 3.5% as singletons. The source was PBMCs, collected 15 days after the yellow fever booster vaccination. Receptors originate from a man between 18 and 29 years old who received the YFV17D yellow fever vaccine.

This clonotype was seen many times. DNA of the CDR3: TGTGCCAGTAGTATGGTCAGGGGGCGTCTTAATGAGCAGTTCTTC. Translation gives CASSMVRGRLNEQFF. The rearrangement links TRBV19 to TRBJ2-1; 8 bases fit TRBD1. The CDR3 is 15 amino acids. V was pared by 3 bases and J by 7 bases, with 8 bases of the junction left unmatched. Germline CDR1 and CDR2: LNHDA and SQIVND (reference sequence). Together with reference TRBV19 and TRBJ2-1, the CDR3 gives the full variable domain: DGGITQSPKYLFRKEGQNVTLSCEQNLNHDAMYWYRQDPGQGLRLIYYSQIVNDFQKGDIAEGYSVSREKKESFPLTVTSAQKNPTAFYLCASSMVRGRLNEQFFGPGTRLTVL.

This clonotype came up a few times. In DNA, the CDR3 is TGTGCCAGCAGCGTAAGGGGATCCCACTCCTATAATTCACCCCTCCACTTT. Protein product: CASSVRGSHSYNSPLHF. The V call is TRBV9, the J call TRBJ1-6; a weak D match, TRBD1 (5 bases). This CDR3 has 17 residues. Germline CDR1 and CDR2: SGDLS and YYNGEE. Trimming pared 1 base from V and 0 bases from J, leaving 11 bases between.

This clonotype was counted ten times or more. CDR3 sequence reads: CASRLAGVNEQFF. In nucleotides, the CDR3 is TGTGCCAGCAGACTAGCGGGGGTTAATGAGCAGTTCTTC. V is TRBV12-3 or TRBV12-4 and J is TRBJ2-1, with 11 bases lining up with TRBD2. The CDR3 consists of 13 residues. Germline trimming cut 6 bases from V and 7 bases from J; bases unmatched to any gene: 2.

This clonotype was recorded many times. The CDR3 loop reads CSARPRDSREQFF. CDR3 sequence (DNA): TGCAGTGCTAGGCCCCGGGACTCCCGTGAGCAGTTCTTC. V and J are TRBV20-1 and TRBJ2-1; TRBD2 might be the D (6 bases). Deletions cut 3 bases from V and 9 bases from J, with 15 bases between. The CDR3 sequence is 13 residues long. The V gene's germline CDR1 is DFQATT and CDR2 SNEGSKA (reference sequence).

The sample holds many counts of this clonotype. The rearrangement links TRBV15 to TRBJ1-2; tentatively, D is TRBD1 (6 bases). V was pared by 0 bases and J by 8 bases, with 16 bases between. Germline V lookup: CDR1 LNHNV, CDR2 YYDKDF (reference sequence). This CDR3 has 15 residues. The CDR3 reads CATSRDYFPGEGYTF. The CDR3 DNA is TGTGCCACCAGCAGAGATTATTTTCCAGGGGAGGGCTACACCTTC.

This clonotype was detected many times. This chain uses TRBV18 with TRBJ2-1; D ambiguous. The CDR3 sequence is 14 residues long. Germline V lookup: CDR1 KGHSH, CDR2 LQKENI. V lost 3 bases and J 4 bases, leaving 10 bases between the germline ends. CDR3 sequence (DNA): TGTGCCAGCTCACCCACCGCTATATACAATGAGCAGTTCTTC. The encoded protein is CASSPTAIYNEQFF.

There are many counts of this clonotype. The chain has TRBV7-6 and TRBJ1-1; weak D call: TRBD1 (5 bases). The CDR3 has 15 amino acids. V was shortened by 2 bases and J by 4 bases, with 14 bases between the two germline ends. Looked up from germline, CDR1 is SGHVS and CDR2 is FNYEAQ. In DNA form, the CDR3 reads TGTGCCAGCAGCTTACAGGGTATCGGTGGCACTGAAGCTTTCTTT. Translation gives CASSLQGIGGTEAFF.

This clonotype was observed many times. The chain uses TRBV5-5 and TRBJ2-1; the match to TRBD1 covers 7 bases. CDR1 SGHKS and CDR2 YYEKEE come from the germline V gene (reference sequence). V lost 7 bases, J lost 11 bases, and 9 bases stayed unmatched. The CDR3 runs 12 residues. CDR3 sequence (DNA): TGTGCCAGCCGAGAACCGGGACAGAAGCAGTTCTTC. Its protein is CASREPGQKQFF.

There are many counts of this clonotype. This chain connects TRBV5-1 to TRBJ1-6, with a tentative D call TRBD1 (5 bases). This CDR3 has 16 amino acids. V dropped 3 bases and J dropped 7 bases, with 17 bases sitting between them. The V gene's germline CDR1 is SGHRS and CDR2 YFSETQ. CDR3: CASSSSPGTDNSPLHF. The CDR3 coding sequence is TGCGCCAGCAGCTCGAGTCCCGGGACGGACAATTCACCCCTCCACTTT.

This clonotype was counted many times. The chain recombines TRBV29-1 with TRBJ2-1, with no clear D. Trimming cost V 7 bases and J 6 bases, with 22 bases left between them. Germline-derived CDR1 and CDR2 are SQVTM and ANQGSEA. The CDR3 extends over 15 amino acids. The CDR3 bases are TGCAGCGCCAGCAGAAGGCCCCAAGGTCGCAATGAGCAGTTCTTC. Protein: CSASRRPQGRNEQFF.

This clonotype was observed at least ten times. V and J are TRBV15 and TRBJ1-3; maybe TRBD1 (5 bases). Between the trimmed V and J ends, which lost 1 base and 2 bases, there was a span of 18 bases. The CDR3 extends over 18 amino acids. Germline values: CDR1 LNHNV, CDR2 YYDKDF (reference sequence). CDR3 sequence reads: CATSRGRSLEGPGNTIYF. The CDR3 DNA follows: TGTGCCACCAGCAGAGGAAGGAGCCTCGAGGGGCCTGGAAACACCATATATTTT.

This clonotype occurred many times. The chain uses TRBV10-2 and TRBJ1-3, with TRBD1 matching over 9 bases. Germline assignment: CDR1 WSHSY and CDR2 SAAADI. Trimming cost V 9 bases and J 9 bases; bases outside gene matches: 9. The CDR3 has 13 amino acids. CDR3 residues: CASQPGQGLTIYF. CDR3 sequence (DNA): TGCGCCAGTCAGCCGGGACAGGGACTCACCATATATTTT.

This clonotype was recorded many times. The chain is built from TRBV9 and TRBJ2-2, with D perhaps matching TRBD1 or TRBD2 (5 bases each). CDR1 SGDLS and CDR2 YYNGEE come from the germline V gene. The V gene lost 2 bases and the J gene lost 6 bases, with 11 bases spanning the gap. CDR3 length: 14 amino acids. The CDR3 DNA reads as TGTGCCAGCAGCGTTGAGGGGTTTCCCGGGGAGCTGTTTTTT. Translating gives CASSVEGFPGELFF. Looking up the rest from reference TRBV9 and TRBJ2-2 gives the full variable domain: DSGVTQTPKHLITATGQRVTLRCSPRSGDLSVYWYQQSLDQGLQFLIQYYNGEERAKGNILERFSAQQFPDLHSELNLSSLELGDSALYFCASSVEGFPGELFFGEGSRLTVL.

At least ten counts were recorded for this clonotype. The gene calls are TRBV20-1 and TRBJ2-1; 7 bases agree with TRBD2. The CDR3 loop spans 14 amino acids. With 5 bases clipped from V and 8 bases from J, the junction kept 12 bases outside the gene matches. Germline CDR1 DFQATT, CDR2 SNEGSKA (reference sequence). CDR3 loop: CSALGLEWVDEQFF. The CDR3 bases are TGCAGTGCTCTCGGACTAGAGTGGGTTGATGAGCAGTTCTTC.

The chain carries TRBV11-3 and TRBJ2-2, with D perhaps matching TRBD2 (6 bases). The CDR3 loop spans 16 amino acids. The V gene's germline CDR1 is SGHNT and CDR2 YENEEA. Trimming cost V 5 bases and J 1 base, with 14 bases left between them. As DNA, the CDR3 is TGTGCCAGCAGCAGTTTAGCGGTGGGGAACACCGGGGAGCTGTTTTTT. Its protein is CASSSLAVGNTGELFF.

This clonotype was counted ten times or more. The gene calls are TRBV7-2 and TRBJ2-5; TRBD2 aligns across 8 bases. With 6 bases clipped from V and 5 bases from J, the junction kept 11 bases outside the gene matches. Germline V gives CDR1 SGHTA, CDR2 FQGNSA. The length of the CDR3 is 15 residues. In DNA, the CDR3 is TGTGCCAGCAGTTACACCGGGGGGGCCGGTGAGACCCAGTACTTC. Its protein product is CASSYTGGAGETQYF.

In this sample, this clonotype turned up many times. This chain joins TRBV6-5 and TRBJ1-1; 10 bases align to TRBD1. The J segment lost 2 bases and the V segment lost 2 bases, leaving 5 bases of the junction unmatched. Germline CDR1 MNHEY, CDR2 SVGAGI. The CDR3 is 16 residues long. The CDR3, as DNA: TGTGCCAGCAGTTACGAAGGGACAGGGGTCAACACTGAAGCTTTCTTT. This translates into CASSYEGTGVNTEAFF.

The sample holds many counts of this clonotype. The genes are TRBV14 and TRBJ2-5; D not certain. The CDR3 extends over 15 amino acids. Deletions cut 4 bases from V and 1 base from J, with 13 bases between. In germline, CDR1 is SGHDN, CDR2 FVKESK. CDR3 protein: CASSLMGSAQETQYF. The CDR3 nucleotides are TGTGCCAGCAGCCTAATGGGCAGCGCCCAAGAGACCCAGTACTTC. Variable domain in full (rest from reference TRBV14 and TRBJ2-5): EAGVTQFPSHSVIEKGQTVTLRCDPISGHDNLYWYRRVMGKEIKFLLHFVKESKQDESGMPNNRFLAERTGGTYSTLKVQPAELEDSGVYFCASSLMGSAQETQYFGPGTRLLVL.

This clonotype was picked up many times. The rearrangement uses TRBV5-1 and TRBJ2-2; D gene unclear. V was cut by 0 bases and J by 6 bases, with 3 bases left in between. The CDR3 length is 12 residues. Germline values: CDR1 SGHRS, CDR2 YFSETQ. The CDR3 loop is CASSLGSGELFF. Here the CDR3 DNA reads TGCGCCAGCAGCTTGGGGTCCGGGGAGCTGTTTTTT.

Ten or more counts support this clonotype. The V gene is TRBV4-3, the J gene TRBJ1-2; 9 nucleotides match TRBD1. The junction had 8 bases not matched to a gene; V was cut back by 1 base and J by 2 bases. The germline gives CDR1 LGHNA, CDR2 YSLEER. The CDR3 is made up of 17 amino acids. CDR3 in DNA: TGCGCCAGCAGCCAAGGTCCAGCACAGGGGGCCAACTATGGCTACACCTTC. Amino acids: CASSQGPAQGANYGYTF.

This clonotype was found many times. The rearrangement joins TRBV5-4 to TRBJ1-2; D remains ambiguous. Germline V lookup: CDR1 SGHNT, CDR2 YYREEE (reference sequence). Trimming removed 0 bases at V and 7 bases at J, with 19 bases between. This CDR3 is 16 amino acids long. The CDR3 sequence: CASSLAKGGSYTGYTF. The CDR3 DNA is TGTGCCAGCAGCTTGGCCAAGGGAGGGTCATATACTGGCTACACCTTC.

Many counts were recorded for this clonotype. The V call is TRBV11-2, the J call TRBJ2-7; D may be TRBD2 (5 bases). The CDR3 runs 13 residues. CDR1 and CDR2 (germline): SGHAT, FQNNGV. V lost 4 bases, J lost 6 bases, and 13 bases lay in between. The CDR3: CASSSTRSCEQYV. The CDR3, as DNA: TGTGCCAGCAGCTCAACTAGATCATGCGAGCAGTACGTC.

In its sample, this clonotype was seen many times. The chain is built from TRBV4-2 and TRBJ2-2; the match to TRBD2 covers 8 bases. Germline loops: CDR1 LGHNA, CDR2 YNFKEQ. With 4 bases clipped from V and 7 bases from J, the junction kept 8 bases outside the gene matches. There are 15 residues in the CDR3. Written as DNA, the CDR3 is TGTGCCAGCAGCCCCGCCGGGGGGGTACACGGGGAGCTGTTTTTT. Protein: CASSPAGGVHGELFF.